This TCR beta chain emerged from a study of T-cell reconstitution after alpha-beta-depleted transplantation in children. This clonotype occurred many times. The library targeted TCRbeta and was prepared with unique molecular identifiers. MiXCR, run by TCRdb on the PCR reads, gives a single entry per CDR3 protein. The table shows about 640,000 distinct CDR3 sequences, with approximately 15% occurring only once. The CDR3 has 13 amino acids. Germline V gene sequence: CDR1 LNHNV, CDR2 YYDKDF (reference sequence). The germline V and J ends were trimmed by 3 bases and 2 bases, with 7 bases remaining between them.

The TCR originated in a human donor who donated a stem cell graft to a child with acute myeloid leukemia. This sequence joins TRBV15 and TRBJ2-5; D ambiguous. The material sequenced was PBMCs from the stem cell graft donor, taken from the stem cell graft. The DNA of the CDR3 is TGTGCCACCAGCAGGGCAGTACAAGAGACCCAGTACTTC. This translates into CATSRAVQETQYF.